The 26 T cell receptor beta chains below were found in one sample sequenced in a study of shared clonotypes between healthy human individuals. Repertoires were generated with immunoSEQ multiplex PCR, while TCRdb's copy carries only in-frame clones and drops some. Among about 2,500,000 clones listed, over 85% were seen once. Sequenced material: naive CD4+ T cells sorted from blood. Sample subset: CD45RA+ positively selected. The receptors come from a man aged 18 to 29 in good health.

The DNA of the CDR3 is TGTGCCAGCAGCTTAAACAGCGACACCATATATTTT. Protein: CASSLNSDTIYF. This chain connects TRBV7-9 to TRBJ1-3; D gene ambiguous. Germline loops: CDR1 SEHNR, CDR2 FQNEAQ (reference sequence). The V end was cut by 2 bases, the J end by 8 bases, with 7 bases between. The CDR3 is made up of 12 amino acids.

About this clone: A junction boundary mismatches the germline segment, possibly from a read error. The V and J genes are TRBV7-8 and TRBJ1-6, with 7 bases that match TRBD1. The CDR3 sequence is 15 residues long. The germline gives CDR1 SGHVS, CDR2 FQNEAQ. The CDR3 loop is CASSRGQSFNSPLHF. Written as DNA, the CDR3 is TGTGCCAGCAGCAGGGGACAGTCCTTTAATTCACCCCTCCACTTT.

The rearrangement joins TRBV28 to TRBJ2-7; D gene ambiguous. V lost 2 bases and J 0 bases, leaving 11 bases between the germline ends. CDR3 length: 15 amino acids. CDR1 is MDHEN and CDR2 is SYDVKM in the germline V gene. The CDR3 coding sequence is TGTGCCAGCAGTTTACCCTCGGAGAGCTCCTACGAGCAGTACTTC. Translating it yields CASSLPSESSYEQYF.

This chain joins TRBV18 and TRBJ1-4; D remains unclear. The ends were cut back, 2 bases at V and 3 bases at J, with 13 bases in the middle. The CDR3 sequence is 16 residues long. Germline lookup yields CDR1 KGHSH and CDR2 LQKENI. CDR3 DNA sequence: TGTGCCAGCTCACCAGCGGCCGGTGGGGCTAATGAAAAACTGTTTTTT. Translating it yields CASSPAAGGANEKLFF.

CDR3 bases: TGTGCCAGCAGTTACGAAGGCATTGGCTACACCTTC. Its translation: CASSYEGIGYTF. The chain has TRBV6-6 and TRBJ1-2; no reliable D call. Looked up from germline, CDR1 is MNHNY and CDR2 is SVGAGI (reference sequence). V lost 2 bases, J lost 7 bases, and 8 bases lay in between. The CDR3 runs to 12 residues.

The J gene is TRBJ2-1, the V gene TRBV30; possible D gene TRBD2, 7 bases. Trimming took 5 bases from V and 1 from J, leaving 12 bases between them. Germline CDR1 GTSNPN, CDR2 SVGIG (reference sequence). The CDR3 length is 14 residues. The CDR3 region is CAWGLGQSYNEQFF. CDR3 DNA sequence: TGTGCCTGGGGACTAGGACAGTCCTACAATGAGCAGTTCTTC. Supplemented by reference TRBV30 and TRBJ2-1, the full variable domain reads SQTIHQWPATLVQPVGSPLSLECTVEGTSNPNLYWYRQAAGRGLQLLFYSVGIGQISSEVPQNLSASRPQDRQFILSSKKLLLSDSGFYLCAWGLGQSYNEQFFGPGTRLTVL.

The V call is TRBV2, the J call TRBJ1-3; no firm D call. The germline gives CDR1 SNHLY, CDR2 FYNNEI. The length of the CDR3 is 14 residues. Trimming shortened V by 4 bases and J by 2 bases, and 9 bases separated the two germline ends. CDR3 coding DNA: TGTGCCAGCAGTGCGAGCCAAACTGGAAACACCATATATTTT. It specifies CASSASQTGNTIYF.

The gene calls are TRBV5-1 and TRBJ2-1; no firm D call. The CDR3 spans 15 residues. V lost 0 bases and J lost 9, with 16 bases in between. From germline, CDR1 is SGHRS and CDR2 YFSETQ. CDR3 nucleotides: TGCGCCAGCAGCTTGGATGCACTCGGCAGTACTGAGCAGTTCTTC. This sequence encodes CASSLDALGSTEQFF.

The rearrangement links TRBV7-2 to TRBJ1-5; no clear D. V was trimmed by 3 bases and J by 2 bases, leaving 11 bases between them. CDR3 length: 15 amino acids. The germline gives CDR1 SGHTA, CDR2 FQGNSA. The CDR3 bases are TGTGCCAGCAGCTTTATCGGTGCGGGCAATCAGCCCCAGCATTTT. It codes for CASSFIGAGNQPQHF. Filled out from reference TRBV7-2 and TRBJ1-5, the complete variable domain reads GAGVSQSPSNKVTEKGKDVELRCDPISGHTALYWYRQSLGQGLEFLIYFQGNSAPDKSGLPSDRFSAERTGGSVSTLTIQRTQQEDSAVYLCASSFIGAGNQPQHFGDGTRLSIL.

The chain links TRBV18 to TRBJ1-2; TRBD1 aligns across 8 bases. The J segment lost 4 bases and the V segment lost 5 bases, leaving 6 bases of the junction unmatched. This CDR3 has 14 amino acids. Germline lookup yields CDR1 KGHSH and CDR2 LQKENI. This CDR3 is CASSLATGAYGYTF. CDR3 in DNA: TGTGCCAGCTCATTAGCGACAGGGGCCTATGGCTACACCTTC.

The chain couples TRBV2 to TRBJ1-3; 12 bases are shared with TRBD1. Germline assignment: CDR1 SNHLY and CDR2 FYNNEI. CDR3 length: 16 amino acids. Trimming cost V 4 bases and J 4 bases; bases outside gene matches: 5. The DNA of the CDR3 is TGTGCCAGCAGTGTATCGGGACAGGGGGCCGGAAACACCATATATTTT. Translated: CASSVSGQGAGNTIYF.

The chain recombines TRBV5-1 with TRBJ1-5; D uncertain. Looked up from germline, CDR1 is SGHRS and CDR2 is YFSETQ. CDR3 length equals 15 residues. Trimming stripped 0 bases from V and 3 bases from J, with 10 bases between. The CDR3 spells CASSLAGRDNQPQHF. CDR3 DNA sequence: TGCGCCAGCAGCTTGGCCGGGAGGGACAATCAGCCCCAGCATTTT.

This clone was picked up one time. This chain joins TRBV6-5 and TRBJ2-3, with a possible D match to TRBD2 (6 bases). The length of the CDR3 is 14 residues. Germline V gene sequence: CDR1 MNHEY, CDR2 SVGAGI. The V end was cut by 2 bases, the J end by 6 bases, with 12 bases between. The CDR3 spells CASSYGTLKDTQYF. CDR3 bases: TGTGCCAGCAGTTACGGGACTCTCAAGGATACGCAGTATTTT.

The rearrangement links TRBV15 to TRBJ2-2, with 9 bases identical to TRBD2. V trimming: 1 base; J trimming: 1 base; junction bases outside the gene matches: 4. In germline, CDR1 is LNHNV, CDR2 YYDKDF (reference sequence). The CDR3 runs 17 residues. As DNA, the CDR3 is TGTGCCACCAGCAGAGGGCTAGCGGGGTTGAACACCGGGGAGCTGTTTTTT. Amino acids: CATSRGLAGLNTGELFF.

The chain joins TRBV23-1 to TRBJ1-2, with 7 positions matching TRBD1. TRBV23-1 is designated an ORF whose function remains uncertain. The CDR3 totals 18 residues. The junction had 14 bases not matched to a gene; V was cut back by 4 bases and J by 0 bases. DNA of the CDR3: TGCGCCAGCAGTCTCCCGCGGGGACAGCCCATACCTAACTATGGCTACACCTTC. It encodes CASSLPRGQPIPNYGYTF.

A remark on this clone: Other DNA variants within this sample encode the same CDR3. The V gene is TRBV18, the J gene TRBJ2-2; D is uncertain. Trimming cost V 3 bases and J 4 bases, with 6 bases left between them. Germline loops: CDR1 KGHSH, CDR2 LQKENI. There are 13 residues in the CDR3. The CDR3 spells CASSPRGTGELFF. The CDR3 DNA reads as TGTGCCAGCTCACCGCGAGGCACCGGGGAGCTGTTTTTT.

The V gene is TRBV30, the J gene TRBJ1-1; D is undetermined. Trimming pared 8 bases from V and 4 bases from J, leaving 14 bases between. The CDR3 is 12 amino acids. Per germline, CDR1 GTSNPN and CDR2 SVGIG (reference sequence). In nucleotides, the CDR3 is TGTGCCGCGATATTATGGGGCACTGAAGCTTTCTTT. It translates to CAAILWGTEAFF.

The genes are TRBV27 and TRBJ1-5; possible D gene TRBD1, 6 bases. The CDR3 runs to 15 residues. Deletions cut 0 bases from V and 4 bases from J, with 10 bases between. From germline, CDR1 is MNHEY and CDR2 SMNVEV (reference sequence). CDR3 coding DNA: TGTGCCAGCAGTTTATCGAGGAGGGGGAATCAGCCCCAGCATTTT. It translates to CASSLSRRGNQPQHF.

This clone was detected only a few times. V usage is TRBV10-2 and J usage is TRBJ1-5; D gene ambiguous. CDR1 and CDR2 (germline): WSHSY, SAAADI. V lost 4 bases to trimming and J lost 7 bases, with 8 bases between them. The CDR3 spans 12 residues. In nucleotides, the CDR3 is TGCGCCAGCAGTGGGACGGGGCAGCCCCAGCATTTT. Translated, it gives CASSGTGQPQHF.

This chain links TRBV19 with TRBJ2-5, with a tentative D call TRBD1 (5 bases). V was pared by 5 bases and J by 1 base, with 14 bases between. There are 15 residues in the CDR3. The germline V gene has CDR1 LNHDA and CDR2 SQIVND (reference sequence). The CDR3 reads CASSRGTGVQETQYF. Here the CDR3 DNA reads TGTGCCAGTAGTCGAGGTACAGGCGTCCAAGAGACCCAGTACTTC.

The gene calls are TRBV5-1 and TRBJ2-3; 8 bases line up with TRBD1. With V trimmed by 4 bases and J by 2 bases, 6 bases remained unmatched. Per germline, CDR1 SGHRS and CDR2 YFSETQ. The CDR3 is made up of 15 amino acids. This CDR3 is CASSATGAFTDTQYF. The CDR3 nucleotides read TGCGCCAGCAGCGCGACAGGGGCCTTCACAGATACGCAGTATTTT.

The chain recombines TRBV10-1 with TRBJ2-3; 8 bases align to TRBD2. The CDR3 runs to 19 residues. Unmatched junction bases numbered 16, after V lost 2 bases and J lost 3 bases. CDR1 is WNHNN and CDR2 is SYGVQD in the germline V gene (reference sequence). The CDR3 DNA reads TGCGCCAGCAGTGAGCTAGGACCCGACGGGGGGGCTCTTACAGATACGCAGTATTTT. This sequence encodes CASSELGPDGGALTDTQYF.

The chain recombines TRBV10-3 with TRBJ2-5, with D unresolved. The V gene lost 6 bases and the J gene lost 1 base, with 6 bases spanning the gap. Germline lookup yields CDR1 ENHRY and CDR2 SYGVKD. CDR3 length: 12 amino acids. CDR3 nucleotides: TGTGCCATCAGAAGCGTCCAAGAGACCCAGTACTTC. Translating gives CAIRSVQETQYF.

A word on this clone: Other DNA sequences of this sample code for an identical CDR3. CDR3 protein: CASSLAGADTQYF. In DNA, the CDR3 is TGTGCCAGCAGCTTGGCTGGAGCAGATACGCAGTATTTT. This chain links TRBV5-4 with TRBJ2-3; D gene unclear. CDR3 length: 13 residues. Germline V lookup: CDR1 SGHNT, CDR2 YYREEE (reference sequence). The V gene lost 0 bases and the J gene lost 4 bases, with 6 bases spanning the gap.

This chain uses TRBV5-1 with TRBJ1-2; TRBD1 might be the D (6 bases). This CDR3 has 11 residues. CDR1 and CDR2 from the germline V gene are SGHRS and YFSETQ. Trimming took off 4 bases at V and 5 bases at J, with 6 bases between the two ends. CDR3 residues: CASSTGYGYTF. The CDR3 DNA sequence: TGCGCCAGCAGCACAGGGTATGGCTACACCTTC.

The rearrangement links TRBV5-1 to TRBJ2-2; the D gene is possibly TRBD1 (6 bases). The CDR3 totals 13 residues. Germline assignment: CDR1 SGHRS and CDR2 YFSETQ. V was shortened by 5 bases and J by 5 bases, with 10 bases between the two germline ends. Written as DNA, the CDR3 is TGCGCCAGCAGACAGGGTCCGACCGGGGAGCTGTTTTTT. Protein product: CASRQGPTGELFF. The entire variable domain, with the rest obtained from reference TRBV5-1 and TRBJ2-2, is as follows: KAGVTQTPRYLIKTRGQQVTLSCSPISGHRSVSWYQQTPGQGLQFLFEYFSETQRNKGNFPGRFSGRQFSNSRSEMNVSTLELGDSALYLCASRQGPTGELFFGEGSRLTVL.